The clone carrying this TCR beta chain was observed a handful of times. This CDR3 contains 14 residues. V was cut by 6 bases and J by 3 bases, with 12 bases left in between. Germline CDR1 reads SEHNR; CDR2 reads FQNEAQ (reference sequence). Only in-frame clones appear in the TCRdb table, and some are missing; sequencing was by immunoSEQ multiplex PCR. The sample holds roughly 110,000 clones; 75% to 95% are singletons and the top ten take approximately 1.2%. The data originate from a study of blood T cell repertoires in COVID-19. On the study more broadly: The samples span acute and convalescent COVID-19 from the United States, Italy and Spain. Sources were T cells, B-cell-depleted T cells, or PBMCs; the material itself was cDNA or gDNA.

The sample was peripheral blood. This clonotype originated in a woman in her 30s with acute or convalescent COVID-19. The chain is built from TRBV7-9 and TRBJ2-1; the D is unclear. The CDR3 spells CASRVGGYYNEQFF. Written as DNA, the CDR3 is TGTGCCAGCAGGGTAGGCGGCTACTACAATGAGCAGTTCTTC. The full variable domain, with the rest looked up from reference TRBV7-9 and TRBJ2-1, is DTGVSQNPRHKITKRGQNVTFRCDPISEHNRLYWYRQTLGQGPEFLTYFQNEAQLEKSRLLSDRFSAERPKGSFSTLEIQRTEQGDSAMYLCASRVGGYYNEQFFGPGTRLTVL.